This is a list of T cell receptor beta chains from one sample in a study of blood T cell repertoires in COVID-19. Produced via immunoSEQ multiplex PCR; TCRdb's table is partial and in-frame only. The repertoire has about 210,000 clones, approximately 80% of them found once; the top ten carry roughly 4.5%. The sequenced sample was PBMCs or T cells enriched from blood (not recorded which). These TCRs come from a man aged 25 to 40 with acute COVID-19. CDR3s include the opening cysteine and the closing phenylalanine or tryptophan. D genes are given only for firm matches. Rows may omit the clone size; those that give it use once, few, many or a size class.

J: TRBJ1-4
size: .
V: TRBV28
D: TRBD1
DNA: TGTGCCAGCAGGGCTCAGGGGGGTAATGAAAAACTGTTTTTT
CDR3: CASRAQGGNEKLFF

J: TRBJ1-2
size: .
V: TRBV14
D: TRBD1
DNA: TGTGCCAGCAGCCAAAATGCAGGGGGCGTTTCCGGCTACACCTTC
CDR3: CASSQNAGGVSGYTF

J: TRBJ2-5
size: .
V: TRBV24-1
D: TRBD1
DNA: TGTGCCACCAGTGGGACAAGCGGGACAGGGGCTAAAGAGACCCAGTACTTC
CDR3: CATSGTSGTGAKETQYF

J: TRBJ2-7
size: .
V: TRBV6-5
D: TRBD2
DNA: TGTGCCAGCATAAGGGGCAGCGGGGGAGAGCAGTACTTC
CDR3: CASIRGSGGEQYF

J: TRBJ1-4
size: .
V: TRBV3-1/TRBV3-2
D: TRBD1
DNA: TGTGCCAGCAGCCCCCCGACAGGGCTTGATGAAAAACTGTTTTTT
CDR3: CASSPPTGLDEKLFF

J: TRBJ1-2
size: .
V: TRBV2
D: .
DNA: TGTGCCAGCAGTCCCTCAAGGGGTGGCTACACCTTC
CDR3: CASSPSRGGYTF

J: TRBJ1-5
size: .
V: TRBV4-1
D: .
DNA: TGCGCCAGCAGCCAAGAGGGGAGGGGTAGCAATCAGCCCCAGCATTTT
CDR3: CASSQEGRGSNQPQHF

J: TRBJ1-1
size: .
V: TRBV18
D: TRBD1
DNA: TGTGCCAGCTCGTCCGACAGGGACTACACTGAAGCTTTCTTT
CDR3: CASSSDRDYTEAFF

J: TRBJ1-2
size: few
V: TRBV5-5
D: TRBD1
DNA: TGTGCCAGCAGCTCCCTAATCCAGGACAGGGTGGTCTACTATGGCTACACCTTC
CDR3: CASSSLIQDRVVYYGYTF

J: TRBJ1-1
size: once
V: TRBV6-5
D: .
DNA: TGTGCCAGCAGTTACTCGAGTGCCCCTACGAACACTGAAGCTTTCTTT
CDR3: CASSYSSAPTNTEAFF

J: TRBJ2-3
size: .
V: TRBV25-1
D: .
DNA: TGTGCCAGCCACGGGGGTACGCAGTATTTT
CDR3: CASHGGTQYF

J: TRBJ1-6
size: .
V: TRBV2
D: TRBD1
DNA: TGTGCCAGCAGTTTTGAGATTACGACAGGGGATTCACCCCTCCACTTT
CDR3: CASSFEITTGDSPLHF

J: TRBJ1-5
size: .
V: TRBV19
D: .
DNA: TGTGCCAGTAGTATCCCGACAGGCCCCAATCAGCCCCAGCATTTT
CDR3: CASSIPTGPNQPQHF

J: TRBJ2-3
size: .
V: TRBV7-2
D: .
DNA: TGTGCCAGCAGCCTTCTGGACATCGCTAGCACAGATACGCAGTATTTT
CDR3: CASSLLDIASTDTQYF

J: TRBJ1-2
size: .
V: TRBV28
D: .
DNA: TGTGCCAGCAGTTCACGGCCCCGGGGTTTCTATGGCTACACCTTC
CDR3: CASSSRPRGFYGYTF

J: TRBJ1-1
size: .
V: TRBV5-1
D: .
DNA: TGCGCCAGCAGCGACAATGTGGGGCTGAACACTGAAGCTTTCTTT
CDR3: CASSDNVGLNTEAFF

J: TRBJ1-5
size: .
V: TRBV6-5
D: .
DNA: TGTGCCAGCAGTCTTCGGGGGGATCAGCCCCAGCATTTT
CDR3: CASSLRGDQPQHF

J: TRBJ1-5
size: few
V: TRBV7-9
D: TRBD1
DNA: TGTGCCAGCAGCCCCGGGACAGGAGAAACGGGGCCCCAGCATTTT
CDR3: CASSPGTGETGPQHF

J: TRBJ2-2
size: .
V: TRBV6-1
D: .
DNA: TGTGCCAGCAGTGAAGCGGGGGGGCCCACCGGGGAGCTGTTTTTT
CDR3: CASSEAGGPTGELFF

J: TRBJ1-4
size: .
V: TRBV4-1
D: TRBD1
DNA: TGCGCCAGCAGCCTCGACAGGGTTGGGGAAAAACTGTTTTTT
CDR3: CASSLDRVGEKLFF

J: TRBJ1-6
size: .
V: TRBV30
D: .
DNA: TGTGCCTGGAGTGTATACAGGGACAATTCACCCCTCCACTTT
CDR3: CAWSVYRDNSPLHF

J: TRBJ2-3
size: .
V: TRBV21-1
D: .
DNA: TGTGCAGCGCTCGCGGGGGCATGGTCAGATACGCAGTATTTT
CDR3: CAALAGAWSDTQYF

J: TRBJ1-1
size: .
V: TRBV10-3
D: .
DNA: TGTGCCATCAGTGAGTCATCAGGGAGGGCTGAAGCTTTCTTT
CDR3: CAISESSGRAEAFF

J: TRBJ2-1
size: .
V: TRBV9
D: TRBD2
DNA: TGTGCCAGCAGCGTCCGGGGACTAGCGGGGAATGAGCAGTTCTTC
CDR3: CASSVRGLAGNEQFF

J: TRBJ1-1
size: few
V: TRBV6-5
D: TRBD1
DNA: TGTGCCAGCAGTTACAGGGGGCTTGAAGCTTTCTTT
CDR3: CASSYRGLEAFF

J: TRBJ1-2
size: .
V: TRBV30
D: TRBD1
DNA: TGTGCCTGGAGAGAGGGGGCCGCCTATGGCTACACCTTC
CDR3: CAWREGAAYGYTF

J: TRBJ1-2
size: .
V: TRBV21-1
D: .
DNA: TGTGCCAGCGGAGGACAGGGTTTTGACTATGGCTACACCTTC
CDR3: CASGGQGFDYGYTF

J: TRBJ1-2
size: .
V: TRBV18
D: TRBD1
DNA: TGTGCCAGCTCACCGGGACAGGGGGTATTTGGCTACACCTTC
CDR3: CASSPGQGVFGYTF

J: TRBJ1-2
size: .
V: TRBV15
D: .
DNA: TGTGCCACCAGCAGAGAGGGTTCACAGCCGGTCGGCTACACCTTC
CDR3: CATSREGSQPVGYTF

J: TRBJ1-1
size: few
V: TRBV18
D: TRBD1
DNA: TGTGCCAGCTCACCAGGACAGGGGGTGGGTGAAGCTTTCTTT
CDR3: CASSPGQGVGEAFF

J: TRBJ2-3
size: .
V: TRBV7-3
D: .
DNA: TGTGCCAGCAGCCCCCTAGGGGGGGGCACAGATACGCAGTATTTT
CDR3: CASSPLGGGTDTQYF

J: TRBJ1-3
size: .
V: TRBV3-1/TRBV3-2
D: .
DNA: TGTGCCAGCAGCCCACAGGCTTGGGGAAACACCATATATTTT
CDR3: CASSPQAWGNTIYF

J: TRBJ2-3
size: .
V: TRBV30
D: TRBD2
DNA: TGTGCCTGGAGTCTTAGCGGGGGGACCCGGGATACGCAGTATTTT
CDR3: CAWSLSGGTRDTQYF

J: TRBJ1-1
size: .
V: TRBV5-1
D: TRBD1
DNA: TGCGCCAGCAGCTTGGCTCAGGGGGCGCTTCGAAATGAAGCTTTCTTT
CDR3: CASSLAQGALRNEAFF

J: TRBJ1-3
size: .
V: TRBV27
D: .
DNA: TGTGCCAGCAGTCCCCAGGGCAATGGAAACACCATATATTTT
CDR3: CASSPQGNGNTIYF

J: TRBJ1-2
size: once
V: TRBV5-5
D: TRBD1
DNA: TGTGCCAGCAGCTTGGTTCCCGGACAGGGAGACGGCTACACCTTC
CDR3: CASSLVPGQGDGYTF

J: TRBJ1-3
size: few
V: TRBV5-4
D: TRBD1
DNA: TGTGCCAGCAGCTTGGCCTTAACAGGGGGCTCTGGAAACACCATATATTTT
CDR3: CASSLALTGGSGNTIYF

J: TRBJ1-1
size: .
V: TRBV9
D: .
DNA: TGTGCCAGCAGCGGGACGACAGGGAACACTGAAGCTTTCTTT
CDR3: CASSGTTGNTEAFF

J: TRBJ2-5
size: .
V: TRBV28
D: TRBD1
DNA: TGTGCCAGCAGTTCAACGACAGGGGCGTTCGTACAAGAGACCCAGTACTTC
CDR3: CASSSTTGAFVQETQYF

J: TRBJ1-4
size: .
V: TRBV6-5
D: .
DNA: TGTGCCAGCGAAATCCTAACGAGGCGTGAAAAACTGTTTTTT
CDR3: CASEILTRREKLFF

J: TRBJ1-2
size: .
V: TRBV6-5
D: .
DNA: TGTGCCAGCAGGGCAGATGACTATGGCTACACCTTC
CDR3: CASRADDYGYTF

J: TRBJ2-7
size: .
V: TRBV2
D: TRBD2
DNA: TGTGCCAGCCGGGGGGGCTCCTACGAGCAGTACTTC
CDR3: CASRGGSYEQYF

J: TRBJ2-3
size: .
V: TRBV2
D: TRBD2
DNA: TGTGCCAGCAAACGGACTAGCGGAACTAGCACAGATACGCAGTATTTT
CDR3: CASKRTSGTSTDTQYF

J: TRBJ2-6
size: .
V: TRBV25-1
D: .
DNA: TGTGCCAGCAGTGAATTACAGCCCTCTGGGGCCAACGTCCTGACTTTC
CDR3: CASSELQPSGANVLTF

J: TRBJ1-5
size: .
V: TRBV19
D: TRBD1
DNA: TGTGCCAGTAGTATCATCGGACAGGGCAATCAGCCCCAGCATTTT
CDR3: CASSIIGQGNQPQHF

J: TRBJ1-4
size: .
V: TRBV11-1
D: TRBD1
DNA: TGTGCCAGCAGCTGGACAGGGGCGGATGAAAAACTGTTTTTT
CDR3: CASSWTGADEKLFF

J: TRBJ2-1
size: .
V: TRBV6-4
D: .
DNA: TGTGCCAGCGAGGGGGACAAGTTCTACAATGAGCAGTTCTTC
CDR3: CASEGDKFYNEQFF

J: TRBJ1-1
size: .
V: TRBV6-5
D: TRBD1
DNA: TGTGCCAGCAGCTCCGGGACAGTGACAGAAGCTTTCTTT
CDR3: CASSSGTVTEAFF

J: TRBJ2-1
size: once
V: TRBV9
D: TRBD2
DNA: TGTGCCAGCAGCCCCGGGACTAGCGGCTATGAGCAGTTCTTC
CDR3: CASSPGTSGYEQFF